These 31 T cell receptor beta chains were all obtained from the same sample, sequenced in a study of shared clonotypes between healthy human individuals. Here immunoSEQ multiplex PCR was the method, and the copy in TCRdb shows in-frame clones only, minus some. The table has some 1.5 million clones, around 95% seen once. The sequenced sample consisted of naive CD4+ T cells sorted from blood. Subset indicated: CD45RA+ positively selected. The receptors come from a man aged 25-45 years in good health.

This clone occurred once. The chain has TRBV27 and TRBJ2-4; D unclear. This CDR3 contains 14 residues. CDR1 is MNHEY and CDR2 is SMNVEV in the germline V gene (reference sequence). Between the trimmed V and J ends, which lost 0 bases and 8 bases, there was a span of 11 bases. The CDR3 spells CASSLSRNSDIQYF. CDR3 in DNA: TGTGCCAGCAGTTTATCGCGTAACTCCGACATTCAGTACTTC.

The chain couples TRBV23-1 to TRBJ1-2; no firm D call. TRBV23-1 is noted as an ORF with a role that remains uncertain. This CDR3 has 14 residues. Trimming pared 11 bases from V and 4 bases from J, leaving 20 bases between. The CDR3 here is CARTQGRKGYGYTF. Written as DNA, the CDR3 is TGCGCCCGGACCCAAGGGCGAAAGGGCTATGGCTACACCTTC.

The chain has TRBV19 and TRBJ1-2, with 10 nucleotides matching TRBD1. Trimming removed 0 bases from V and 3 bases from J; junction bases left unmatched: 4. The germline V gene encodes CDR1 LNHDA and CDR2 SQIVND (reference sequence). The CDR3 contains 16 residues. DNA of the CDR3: TGTGCCAGTAGTATAGAGCGGACAGGGGGAGACTATGGCTACACCTTC. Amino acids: CASSIERTGGDYGYTF.

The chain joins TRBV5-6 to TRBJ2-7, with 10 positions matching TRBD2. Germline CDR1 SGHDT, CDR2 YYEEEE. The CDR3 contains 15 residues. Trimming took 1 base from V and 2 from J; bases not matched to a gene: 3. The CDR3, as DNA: TGTGCCAGCAGCTTGATGGGACTAGCGACCTACGAGCAGTACTTC. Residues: CASSLMGLATYEQYF. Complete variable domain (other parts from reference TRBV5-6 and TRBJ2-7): DAGVTQSPTHLIKTRGQQVTLRCSPKSGHDTVSWYQQALGQGPQFIFQYYEEEERQRGNFPDRFSGHQFPNYSSELNVNALLLGDSALYLCASSLMGLATYEQYFGPGTRLTVT.

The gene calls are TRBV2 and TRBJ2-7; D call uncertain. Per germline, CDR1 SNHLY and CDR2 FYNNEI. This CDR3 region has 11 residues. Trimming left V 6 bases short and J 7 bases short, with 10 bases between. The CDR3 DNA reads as TGTGCCAGCAGGTTCCAGGTAGAGCAGTACTTC. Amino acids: CASRFQVEQYF.

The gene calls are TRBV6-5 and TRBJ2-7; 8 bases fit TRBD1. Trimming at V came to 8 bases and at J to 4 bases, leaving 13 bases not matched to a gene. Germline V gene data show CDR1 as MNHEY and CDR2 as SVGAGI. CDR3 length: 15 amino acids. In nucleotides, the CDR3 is TGTGCCAGCCGCCCGACAGGGGTAGGGTTTTACGAGCAGTACTTC. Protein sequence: CASRPTGVGFYEQYF.

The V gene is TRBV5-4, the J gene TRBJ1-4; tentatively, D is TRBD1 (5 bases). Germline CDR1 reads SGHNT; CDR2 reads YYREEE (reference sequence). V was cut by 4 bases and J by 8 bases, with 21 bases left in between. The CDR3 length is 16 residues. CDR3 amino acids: CASSRGDGQYSEKLFF. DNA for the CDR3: TGTGCCAGCAGCAGGGGCGATGGGCAATATAGCGAAAAACTGTTTTTT.

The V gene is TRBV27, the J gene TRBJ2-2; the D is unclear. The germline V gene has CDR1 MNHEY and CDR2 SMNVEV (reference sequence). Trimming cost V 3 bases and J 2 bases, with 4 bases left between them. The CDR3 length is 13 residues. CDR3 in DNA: TGTGCCAGCAGTTTTTCCAACACCGGGGAGCTGTTTTTT. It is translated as CASSFSNTGELFF.

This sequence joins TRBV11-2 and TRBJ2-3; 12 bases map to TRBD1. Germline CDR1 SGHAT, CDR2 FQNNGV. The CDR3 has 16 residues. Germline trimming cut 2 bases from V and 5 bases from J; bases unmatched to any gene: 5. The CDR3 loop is CASSLSGTGGVDTQYF. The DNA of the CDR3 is TGTGCCAGCAGCTTATCGGGGACAGGGGGCGTAGATACGCAGTATTTT.

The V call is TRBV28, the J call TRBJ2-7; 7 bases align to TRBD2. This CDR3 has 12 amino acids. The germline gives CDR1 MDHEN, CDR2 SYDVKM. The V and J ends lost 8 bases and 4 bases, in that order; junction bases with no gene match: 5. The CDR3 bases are TGTGCCAGCGGGGAGGGTTATTACGAGCAGTACTTC. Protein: CASGEGYYEQYF.

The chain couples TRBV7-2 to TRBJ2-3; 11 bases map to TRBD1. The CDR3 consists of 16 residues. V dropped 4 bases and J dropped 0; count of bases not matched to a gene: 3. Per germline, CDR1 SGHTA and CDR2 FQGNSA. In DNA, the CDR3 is TGTGCCAGCAGCTCGGGGACAGGGGGTAGCACAGATACGCAGTATTTT. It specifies CASSSGTGGSTDTQYF.

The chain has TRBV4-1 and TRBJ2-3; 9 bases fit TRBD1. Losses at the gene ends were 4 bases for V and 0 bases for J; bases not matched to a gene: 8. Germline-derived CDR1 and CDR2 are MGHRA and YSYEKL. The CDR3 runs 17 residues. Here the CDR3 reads CASSLQQGAKSTDTQYF. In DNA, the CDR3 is TGCGCCAGCAGCCTACAACAGGGGGCGAAGAGCACAGATACGCAGTATTTT.

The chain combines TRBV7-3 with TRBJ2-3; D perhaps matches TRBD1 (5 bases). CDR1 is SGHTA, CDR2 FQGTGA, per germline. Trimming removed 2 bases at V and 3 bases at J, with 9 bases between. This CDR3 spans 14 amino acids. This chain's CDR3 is CASSLGATTDTQYF. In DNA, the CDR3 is TGTGCCAGCAGCTTAGGGGCGACTACAGATACGCAGTATTTT.

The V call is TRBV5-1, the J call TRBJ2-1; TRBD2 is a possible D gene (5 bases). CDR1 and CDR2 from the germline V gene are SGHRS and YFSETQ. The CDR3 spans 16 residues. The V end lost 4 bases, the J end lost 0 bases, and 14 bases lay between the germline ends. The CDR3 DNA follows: TGCGCCAGCAGCCCGGTGTCGGGGTTCTCCTACAATGAGCAGTTCTTC. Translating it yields CASSPVSGFSYNEQFF.

The CDR3 region is CASSQGTSGRAETQYF. The CDR3 nucleotides read TGTGCCAGCAGCCAAGGGACTAGCGGGAGAGCTGAGACCCAGTACTTC. V usage is TRBV5-4 and J usage is TRBJ2-5; 14 nucleotides agree with TRBD2. V trimming: 4 bases; J trimming: 5 bases; junction bases outside the gene matches: 7. The germline CDR1 and CDR2 sequences are SGHNT and YYREEE (reference sequence). The CDR3 consists of 16 residues.

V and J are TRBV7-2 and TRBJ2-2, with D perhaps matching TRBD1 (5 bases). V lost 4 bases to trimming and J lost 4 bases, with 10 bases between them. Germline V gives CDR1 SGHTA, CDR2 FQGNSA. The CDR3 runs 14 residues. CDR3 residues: CASSYSTVTGELFF. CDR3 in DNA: TGTGCCAGCAGCTACTCGACAGTCACCGGGGAGCTGTTTTTT.

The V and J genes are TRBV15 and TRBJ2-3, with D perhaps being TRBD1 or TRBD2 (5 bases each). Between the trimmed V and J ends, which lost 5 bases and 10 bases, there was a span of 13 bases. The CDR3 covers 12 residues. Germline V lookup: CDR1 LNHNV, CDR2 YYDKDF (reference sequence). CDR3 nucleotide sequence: TGTGCCACCAGCCCGGGGCCTGGGGCGCAGTATTTT. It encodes CATSPGPGAQYF.

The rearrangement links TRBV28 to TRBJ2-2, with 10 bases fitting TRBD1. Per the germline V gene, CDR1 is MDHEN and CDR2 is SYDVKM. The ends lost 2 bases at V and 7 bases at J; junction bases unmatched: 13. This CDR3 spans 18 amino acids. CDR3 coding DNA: TGTGCCAGCAGTTTAGAAGACAGGGGGCGGTTTGAGGGCGGGGAGCTGTTTTTT. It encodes CASSLEDRGRFEGGELFF.

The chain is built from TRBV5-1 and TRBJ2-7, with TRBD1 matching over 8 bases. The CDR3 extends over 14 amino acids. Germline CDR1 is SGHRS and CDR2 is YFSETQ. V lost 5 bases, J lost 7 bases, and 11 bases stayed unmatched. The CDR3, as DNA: TGCGCCAGCAGGTCGACAGGGGTCGAAAGGGAGCAGTACTTC. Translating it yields CASRSTGVEREQYF.

The CDR3 is CASSFSRTNYGYTF. Here the CDR3 DNA reads TGTGCCAGCAGTTTCTCAAGGACTAACTATGGCTACACCTTC. The chain uses TRBV27 and TRBJ1-2; D gene ambiguous. The CDR3 consists of 14 residues. Looked up from germline, CDR1 is MNHEY and CDR2 is SMNVEV (reference sequence). V lost 3 bases and J 0 bases, leaving 8 bases between the germline ends.

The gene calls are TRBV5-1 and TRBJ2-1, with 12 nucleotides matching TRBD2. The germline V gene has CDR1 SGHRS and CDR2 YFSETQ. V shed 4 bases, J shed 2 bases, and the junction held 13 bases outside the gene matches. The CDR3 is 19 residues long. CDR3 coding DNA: TGCGCCAGCAGCCCTATGGCGTCCGGACTAGCGGGAACCTACAATGAGCAGTTCTTC. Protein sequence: CASSPMASGLAGTYNEQFF.

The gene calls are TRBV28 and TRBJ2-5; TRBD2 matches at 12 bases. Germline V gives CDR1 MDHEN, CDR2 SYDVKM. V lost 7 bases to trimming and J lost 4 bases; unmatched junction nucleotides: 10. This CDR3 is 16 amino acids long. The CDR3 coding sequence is TGTGCCAGCACTAGCGGGAGGGCCGTTATCCCAGAGACCCAGTACTTC. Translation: CASTSGRAVIPETQYF.

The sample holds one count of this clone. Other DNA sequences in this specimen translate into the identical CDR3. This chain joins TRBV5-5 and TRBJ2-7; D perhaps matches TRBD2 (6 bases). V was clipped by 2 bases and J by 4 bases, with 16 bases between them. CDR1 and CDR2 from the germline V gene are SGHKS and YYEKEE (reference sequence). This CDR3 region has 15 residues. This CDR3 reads CASSLGLAGGYEQYF. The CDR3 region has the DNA TGTGCCAGCAGCTTAGGACTGGCCGGAGGGTACGAGCAGTACTTC.

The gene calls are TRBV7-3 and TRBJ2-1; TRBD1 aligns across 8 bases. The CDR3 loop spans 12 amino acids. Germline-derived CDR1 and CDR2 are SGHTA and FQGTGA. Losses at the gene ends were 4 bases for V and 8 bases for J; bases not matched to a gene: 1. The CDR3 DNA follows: TGTGCCAGCAGCTCACAGGGGGATGAGCAGTTCTTC. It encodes CASSSQGDEQFF.

The CDR3 here is CASSHGQGDYNEQFF. For the CDR3, the DNA is TGCGCCAGCAGCCATGGACAGGGCGACTACAATGAGCAGTTCTTC. This rearrangement joins TRBV5-1 to TRBJ2-1, with 8 bases fitting TRBD1. With V trimmed by 4 bases and J by 3 bases, 6 bases remained unmatched. The germline gives CDR1 SGHRS, CDR2 YFSETQ. This CDR3 contains 15 residues.

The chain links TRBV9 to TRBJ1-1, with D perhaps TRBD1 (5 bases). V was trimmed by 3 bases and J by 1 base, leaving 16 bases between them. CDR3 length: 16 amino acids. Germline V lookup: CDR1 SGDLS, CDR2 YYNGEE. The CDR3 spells CASSAEPPGRNTEAFF. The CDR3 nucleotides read TGTGCCAGCAGCGCCGAACCCCCAGGGAGGAACACTGAAGCTTTCTTT. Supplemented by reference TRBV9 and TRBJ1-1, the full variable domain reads DSGVTQTPKHLITATGQRVTLRCSPRSGDLSVYWYQQSLDQGLQFLIQYYNGEERAKGNILERFSAQQFPDLHSELNLSSLELGDSALYFCASSAEPPGRNTEAFFGQGTRLTVV.

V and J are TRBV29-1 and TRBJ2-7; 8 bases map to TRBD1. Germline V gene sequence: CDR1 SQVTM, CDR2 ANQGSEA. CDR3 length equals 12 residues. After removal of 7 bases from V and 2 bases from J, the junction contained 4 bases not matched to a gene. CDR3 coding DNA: TGCAGCGGGGGGACAGGACCCTACGAGCAGTACTTC. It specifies CSGGTGPYEQYF.

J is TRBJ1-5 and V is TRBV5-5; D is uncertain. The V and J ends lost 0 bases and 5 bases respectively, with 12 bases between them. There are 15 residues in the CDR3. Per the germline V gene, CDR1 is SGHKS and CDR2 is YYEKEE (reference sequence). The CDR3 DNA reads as TGTGCCAGCAGCTTGGGAGGGAATAGGGATCAGCCCCAGCATTTT. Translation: CASSLGGNRDQPQHF.

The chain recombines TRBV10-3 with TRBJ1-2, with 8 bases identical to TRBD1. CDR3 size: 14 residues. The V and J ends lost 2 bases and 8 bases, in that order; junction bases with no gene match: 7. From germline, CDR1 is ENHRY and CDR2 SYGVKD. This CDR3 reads CAISEGQGSDGYTF. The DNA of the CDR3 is TGTGCCATCAGTGAGGGACAGGGTAGCGACGGCTACACCTTC.

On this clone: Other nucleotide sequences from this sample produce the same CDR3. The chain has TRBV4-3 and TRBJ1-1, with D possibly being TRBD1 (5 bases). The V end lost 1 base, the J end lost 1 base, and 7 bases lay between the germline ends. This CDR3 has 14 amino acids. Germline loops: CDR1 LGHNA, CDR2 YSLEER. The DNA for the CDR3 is TGCGCCAGCAGCCAAGTTGGGGGGAACACTGAAGCTTTCTTT. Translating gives CASSQVGGNTEAFF.

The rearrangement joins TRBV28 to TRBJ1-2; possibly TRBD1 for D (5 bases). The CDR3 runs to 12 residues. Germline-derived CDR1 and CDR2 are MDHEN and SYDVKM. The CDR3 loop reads CASGLALDGYTF. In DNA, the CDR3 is TGTGCTTCAGGGTTGGCCCTAGATGGCTACACCTTC.